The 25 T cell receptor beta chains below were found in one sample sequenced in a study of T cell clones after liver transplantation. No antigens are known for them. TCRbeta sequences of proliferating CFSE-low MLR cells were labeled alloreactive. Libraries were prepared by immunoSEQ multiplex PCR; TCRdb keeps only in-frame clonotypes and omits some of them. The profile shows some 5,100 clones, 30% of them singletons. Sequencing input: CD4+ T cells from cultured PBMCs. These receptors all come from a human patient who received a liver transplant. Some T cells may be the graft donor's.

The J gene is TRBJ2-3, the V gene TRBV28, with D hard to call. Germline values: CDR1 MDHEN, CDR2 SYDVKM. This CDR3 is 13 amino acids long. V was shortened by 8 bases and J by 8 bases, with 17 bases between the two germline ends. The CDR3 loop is CASGQDPRFTQYF. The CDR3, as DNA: TGTGCCAGCGGGCAGGACCCCCGGTTTACGCAGTATTTT.

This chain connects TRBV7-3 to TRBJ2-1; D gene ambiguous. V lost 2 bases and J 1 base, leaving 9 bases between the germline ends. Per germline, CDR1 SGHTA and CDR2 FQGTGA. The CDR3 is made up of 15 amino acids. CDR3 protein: CASSLDRRSYNEQFF. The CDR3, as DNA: TGTGCCAGCAGCTTAGACCGGCGGTCCTACAATGAGCAGTTCTTC.

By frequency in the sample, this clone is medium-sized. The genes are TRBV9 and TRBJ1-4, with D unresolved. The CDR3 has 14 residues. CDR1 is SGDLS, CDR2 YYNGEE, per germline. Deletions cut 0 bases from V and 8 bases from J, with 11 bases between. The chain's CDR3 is CASSVGGGREKLFF. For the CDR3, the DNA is TGTGCCAGCAGCGTAGGTGGAGGAAGAGAAAAACTGTTTTTT.

CDR3 loop: CASPSGPVMNTEAFF. The CDR3 DNA reads as TGTGCCAGCCCTAGTGGTCCAGTTATGAACACTGAAGCTTTCTTT. V gene TRBV2 combines with J gene TRBJ1-1; D is ambiguous. The CDR3 runs 15 residues. V shed 8 bases and J shed 0 bases, with 16 bases lying between them. Germline V lookup: CDR1 SNHLY, CDR2 FYNNEI.

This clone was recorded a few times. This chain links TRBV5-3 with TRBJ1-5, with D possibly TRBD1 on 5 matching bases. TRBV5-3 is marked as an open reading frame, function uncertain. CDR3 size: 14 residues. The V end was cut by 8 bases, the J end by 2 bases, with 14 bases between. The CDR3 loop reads CASSPGAGNQPQHF. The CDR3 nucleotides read TGTGCCAGCAGCCCCGGGGCAGGCAATCAGCCCCAGCATTTT.

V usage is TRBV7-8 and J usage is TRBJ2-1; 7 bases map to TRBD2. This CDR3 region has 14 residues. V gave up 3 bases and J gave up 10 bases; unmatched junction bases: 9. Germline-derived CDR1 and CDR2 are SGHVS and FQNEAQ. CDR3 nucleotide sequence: TGTGCCAGCAGCTTCGCGGGAGAGCACCGAGAGCAGTTCTTC. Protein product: CASSFAGEHREQFF.

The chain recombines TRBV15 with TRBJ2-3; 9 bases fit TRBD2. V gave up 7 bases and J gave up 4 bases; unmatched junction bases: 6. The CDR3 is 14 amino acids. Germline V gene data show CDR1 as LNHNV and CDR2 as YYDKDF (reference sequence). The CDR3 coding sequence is TGTGCCACCACCGATAGCGGGGGATCAGATACGCAGTATTTT. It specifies CATTDSGGSDTQYF.

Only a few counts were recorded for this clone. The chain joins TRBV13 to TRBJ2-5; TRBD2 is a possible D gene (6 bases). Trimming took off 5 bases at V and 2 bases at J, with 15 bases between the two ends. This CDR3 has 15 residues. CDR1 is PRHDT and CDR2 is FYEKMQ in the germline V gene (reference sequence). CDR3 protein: CASSAGFGGQETQYF. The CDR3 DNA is TGTGCCAGCAGCGCAGGTTTCGGGGGTCAAGAGACCCAGTACTTC.

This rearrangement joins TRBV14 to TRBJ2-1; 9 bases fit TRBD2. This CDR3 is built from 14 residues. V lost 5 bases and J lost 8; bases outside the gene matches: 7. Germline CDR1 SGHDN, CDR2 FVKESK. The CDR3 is CASSYSSGTYEQFF. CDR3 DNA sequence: TGTGCCAGCAGCTATTCTAGCGGGACATATGAGCAGTTCTTC.

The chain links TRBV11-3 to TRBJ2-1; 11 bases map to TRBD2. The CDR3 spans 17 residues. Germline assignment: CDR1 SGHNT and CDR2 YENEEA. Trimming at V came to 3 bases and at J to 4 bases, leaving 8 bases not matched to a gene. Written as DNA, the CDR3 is TGTGCCAGCAGCTTCGCCGGGACTAGCGGAGATTACAATGAGCAGTTCTTC. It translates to CASSFAGTSGDYNEQFF.

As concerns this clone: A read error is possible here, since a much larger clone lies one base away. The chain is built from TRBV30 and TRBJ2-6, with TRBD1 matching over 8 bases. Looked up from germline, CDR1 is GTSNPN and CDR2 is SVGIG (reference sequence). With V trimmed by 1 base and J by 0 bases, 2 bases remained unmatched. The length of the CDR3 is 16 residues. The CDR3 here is CAWSAQGGSGANVLTF. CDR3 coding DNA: TGTGCCTGGAGTGCACAGGGGGGCTCTGGGGCCAACGTCCTGACTTTC. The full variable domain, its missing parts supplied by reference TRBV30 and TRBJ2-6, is SQTIHQWPATLVQPVGSPLSLECTVEGTSNPNLYWYRQAAGRGLQLLFYSVGIGQISSEVPQNLSASRPQDRQFILSSKKLLLSDSGFYLCAWSAQGGSGANVLTFGAGSRLTVL.

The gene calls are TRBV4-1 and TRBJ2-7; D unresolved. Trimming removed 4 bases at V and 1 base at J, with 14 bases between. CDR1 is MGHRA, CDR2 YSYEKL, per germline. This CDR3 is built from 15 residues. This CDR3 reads CASSRLQELSYEQYF. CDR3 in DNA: TGCGCCAGCAGCCGGTTACAAGAGTTATCCTACGAGCAGTACTTC.

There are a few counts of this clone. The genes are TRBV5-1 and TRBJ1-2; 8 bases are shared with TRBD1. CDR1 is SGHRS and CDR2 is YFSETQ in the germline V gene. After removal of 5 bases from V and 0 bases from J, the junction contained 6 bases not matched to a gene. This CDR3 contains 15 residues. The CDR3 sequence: CASRRRQGPNYGYTF. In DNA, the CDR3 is TGCGCCAGCAGGAGGAGACAGGGGCCTAACTATGGCTACACCTTC.

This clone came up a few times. The CDR3 loop reads CASSYSGYTEAFF. The CDR3 DNA reads TGTGCCAGCAGTTACTCGGGATACACTGAAGCTTTCTTT. The rearrangement uses TRBV6-9 and TRBJ1-1; no definite D call. Germline V gene sequence: CDR1 MNHGY, CDR2 SVAAGI. Trimming left V 3 bases short and J 3 bases short, with 8 bases between. The CDR3 has 13 amino acids.

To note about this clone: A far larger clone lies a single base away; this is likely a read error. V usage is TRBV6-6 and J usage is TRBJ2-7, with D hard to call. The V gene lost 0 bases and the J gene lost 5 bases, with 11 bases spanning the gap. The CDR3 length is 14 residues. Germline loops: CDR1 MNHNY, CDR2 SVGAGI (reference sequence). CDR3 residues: CASSYSEGNDEQYF. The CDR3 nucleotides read TGTGCCAGCAGTTACTCGGAAGGGAATGACGAGCAGTACTTC.

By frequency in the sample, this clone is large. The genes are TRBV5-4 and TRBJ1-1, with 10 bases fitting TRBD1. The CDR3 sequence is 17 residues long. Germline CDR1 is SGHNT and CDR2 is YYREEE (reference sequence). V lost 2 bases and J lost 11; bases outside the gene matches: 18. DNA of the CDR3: TGTGCCAGCAGCTTTTACCCGACCCGGGACAGGGGCTCGTCTGCTTTCTTT. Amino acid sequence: CASSFYPTRDRGSSAFF.

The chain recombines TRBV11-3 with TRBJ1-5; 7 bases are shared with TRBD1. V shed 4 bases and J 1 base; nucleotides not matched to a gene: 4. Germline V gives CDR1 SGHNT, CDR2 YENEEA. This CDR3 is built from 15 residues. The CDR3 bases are TGTGCCAGCAGCTCGACGGACAGGAGCAATCAGCCCCAGCATTTT. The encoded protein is CASSSTDRSNQPQHF. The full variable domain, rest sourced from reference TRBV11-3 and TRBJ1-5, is EAGVVQSPRYKIIEKKQPVAFWCNPISGHNTLYWYLQNLGQGPELLIRYENEEAVDDSQLPKDRFSAERLKGVDSTLKIQPAELGDSAVYLCASSSTDRSNQPQHFGDGTRLSIL.

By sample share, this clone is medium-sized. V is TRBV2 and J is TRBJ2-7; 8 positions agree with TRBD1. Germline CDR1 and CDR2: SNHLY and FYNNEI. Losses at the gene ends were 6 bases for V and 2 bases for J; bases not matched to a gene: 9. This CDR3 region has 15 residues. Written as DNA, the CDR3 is TGTGCCAGCAGCCTTGGCCGGACAGGGACCTACGAGCAGTACTTC. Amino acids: CASSLGRTGTYEQYF.

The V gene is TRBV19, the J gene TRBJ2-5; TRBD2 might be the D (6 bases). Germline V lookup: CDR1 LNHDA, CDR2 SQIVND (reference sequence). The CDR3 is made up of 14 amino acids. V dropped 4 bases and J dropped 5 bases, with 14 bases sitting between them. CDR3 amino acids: CASSTGLRGETQYF. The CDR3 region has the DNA TGTGCCAGTAGTACAGGGCTACGGGGGGAGACCCAGTACTTC.

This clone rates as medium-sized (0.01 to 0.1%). In DNA form, the CDR3 reads TGTGCCAGCAGCACGGGACTTCGCACAGATACGCAGTATTTT. Translated: CASSTGLRTDTQYF. V and J are TRBV11-3 and TRBJ2-3, with D maybe TRBD2 (6 bases). CDR1 and CDR2 (germline): SGHNT, YENEEA. CDR3 length equals 14 residues. The V and J ends lost 5 bases and 1 base respectively, with 10 bases between them.

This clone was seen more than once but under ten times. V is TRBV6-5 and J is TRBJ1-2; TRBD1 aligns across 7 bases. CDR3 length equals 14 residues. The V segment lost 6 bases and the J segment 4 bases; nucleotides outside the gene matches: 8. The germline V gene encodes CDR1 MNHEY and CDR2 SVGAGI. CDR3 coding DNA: TGTGCCAGCAGCAAAGCGGGACAGTCCTATGGCTACACCTTC. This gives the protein CASSKAGQSYGYTF.

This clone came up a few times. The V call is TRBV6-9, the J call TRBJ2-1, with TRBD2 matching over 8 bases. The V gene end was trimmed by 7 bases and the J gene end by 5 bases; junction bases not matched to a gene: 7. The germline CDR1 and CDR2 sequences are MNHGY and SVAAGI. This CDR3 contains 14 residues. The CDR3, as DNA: TGTGCCAGCACCGCCGGGACTAGAAACAATGAGCAGTTCTTC. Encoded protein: CASTAGTRNNEQFF.

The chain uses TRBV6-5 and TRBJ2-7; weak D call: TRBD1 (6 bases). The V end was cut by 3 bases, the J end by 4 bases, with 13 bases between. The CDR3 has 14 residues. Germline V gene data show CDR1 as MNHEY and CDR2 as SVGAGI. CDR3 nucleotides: TGTGCCAGCAGTTATGCGTCAGGGGTATACGAGCAGTACTTC. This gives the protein CASSYASGVYEQYF.

The CDR3 coding sequence is TGTGCCAGCAGTCAGCTTGAACCGGGACAGGGCTACGAGCAGTACTTC. Its protein is CASSQLEPGQGYEQYF. The chain has TRBV2 and TRBJ2-7; 9 bases agree with TRBD1. The V gene's germline CDR1 is SNHLY and CDR2 FYNNEI. The CDR3 length is 16 residues. Germline trimming cut 5 bases from V and 3 bases from J; bases unmatched to any gene: 11.

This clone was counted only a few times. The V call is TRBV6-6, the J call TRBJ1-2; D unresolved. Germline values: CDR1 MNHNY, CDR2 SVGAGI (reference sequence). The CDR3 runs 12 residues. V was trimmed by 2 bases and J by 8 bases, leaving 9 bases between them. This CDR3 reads CASSYLGLGYTF. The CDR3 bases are TGTGCCAGCAGTTACCTGGGCCTGGGCTACACCTTC.